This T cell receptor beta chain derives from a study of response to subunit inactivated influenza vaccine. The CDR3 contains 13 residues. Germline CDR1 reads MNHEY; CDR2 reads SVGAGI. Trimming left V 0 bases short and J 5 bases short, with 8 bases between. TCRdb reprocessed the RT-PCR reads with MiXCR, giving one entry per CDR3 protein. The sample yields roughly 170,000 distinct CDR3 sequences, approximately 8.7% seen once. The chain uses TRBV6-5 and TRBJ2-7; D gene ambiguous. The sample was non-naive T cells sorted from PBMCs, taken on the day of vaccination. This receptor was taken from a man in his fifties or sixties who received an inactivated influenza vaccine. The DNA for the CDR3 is TGTGCCAGCAGTTACTCGCGGAATAACGAGCAGTACTTC. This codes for CASSYSRNNEQYF.